The rows below give T cell receptor beta chains drawn from one sample of a study of T cells in Graves' hyperthyroidism and ophthalmopathy. TCRdb called the multiplex PCR reads again in MiXCR, with one record for every CDR3 protein. The repertoire includes hundreds of thousands of distinct CDR3 sequences, over 40% of them detected once, and less than 8.5% sits in the top ten. The sample consisted of peripheral blood or thyroid tissue (not recorded which). These TCRs come from an adult man with Graves' disease, either hyperthyroidism or ophthalmopathy (not recorded which). The CDR3 runs from the conserved cysteine through the conserved F or W. The order of the fields is D gene, J gene, clone size, V gene, CDR3 protein, CDR3 DNA. D genes are given only for firm matches. A row's size may be missing; if present it is once, few, many or a size class.

d_gene: NA
j_gene: TRBJ1-4
abundance: NA
v_gene: TRBV20-1
CDR3aa: CREGSDEKLFF
CDR3nt: TGCAGAGAGGGGTCGGATGAAAAACTGTTTTTT

d_gene: TRBD1
j_gene: TRBJ1-5
abundance: few
v_gene: TRBV20-1
CDR3aa: CSARHPGQVAQPQHF
CDR3nt: TGCAGTGCTAGACACCCGGGACAGGTAGCTCAGCCCCAGCATTTT

d_gene: TRBD1
j_gene: TRBJ1-2
abundance: NA
v_gene: TRBV2
CDR3aa: CASSEAGQATYGYTF
CDR3nt: TGTGCCAGCAGTGAAGCCGGACAGGCTACCTATGGCTACACCTTC

d_gene: NA
j_gene: TRBJ2-7
abundance: few
v_gene: TRBV7-9
CDR3aa: CASSPTLTDYEQYF
CDR3nt: TGTGCCAGCAGCCCTACCTTAACAGACTACGAGCAGTACTTC

d_gene: NA
j_gene: TRBJ1-3
abundance: many
v_gene: TRBV7-9
CDR3aa: CASSLTDSGNTIYF
CDR3nt: TGTGCCAGCAGCTTAACAGACTCTGGAAACACCATATATTTT

d_gene: TRBD1
j_gene: TRBJ1-2
abundance: many
v_gene: TRBV2
CDR3aa: CASSADRRGGYTF
CDR3nt: TGTGCCAGCAGCGCGGACAGGAGGGGCGGCTACACCTTC

d_gene: TRBD1
j_gene: TRBJ1-5
abundance: few
v_gene: TRBV7-9
CDR3aa: CASSYSGQGNNQPQHF
CDR3nt: TGTGCCAGCAGTTACTCCGGACAGGGGAACAATCAGCCCCAGCATTTT

d_gene: TRBD2
j_gene: TRBJ2-2
abundance: NA
v_gene: TRBV6-6
CDR3aa: CAISAGDFGELFF
CDR3nt: TGTGCCATCAGTGCGGGAGACTTCGGGGAGCTGTTTTTT

d_gene: NA
j_gene: TRBJ2-5
abundance: many
v_gene: TRBV10-2
CDR3aa: CASSRGQSETQYF
CDR3nt: TGCGCCAGCAGCCGAGGACAAAGCGAGACCCAGTACTTC

d_gene: TRBD1
j_gene: TRBJ1-6
abundance: NA
v_gene: TRBV12-3/TRBV12-4
CDR3aa: CAISESGQGHSPLHF
CDR3nt: TGTGCCATCAGTGAGTCTGGACAGGGACATTCACCCCTCCACTTT

d_gene: TRBD1
j_gene: TRBJ2-5
abundance: NA
v_gene: TRBV20-1
CDR3aa: CSARDTGTVVETQYF
CDR3nt: TGCAGTGCTAGAGATACCGGGACAGTGGTAGAGACCCAGTACTTC

d_gene: TRBD1
j_gene: TRBJ2-7
abundance: NA
v_gene: TRBV7-9
CDR3aa: CASSAAVGTGGASYEQYF
CDR3nt: TGTGCCAGCAGCGCGGCAGTCGGGACAGGGGGCGCCTCCTACGAGCAGTACTTC

d_gene: NA
j_gene: TRBJ2-6
abundance: many
v_gene: TRBV29-1
CDR3aa: CSVSAQGDVLTF
CDR3nt: TGCAGCGTTAGTGCCCAGGGCGACGTCCTGACTTTC

d_gene: NA
j_gene: TRBJ1-5
abundance: many
v_gene: TRBV29-1
CDR3aa: CSAGGALNQPQHF
CDR3nt: TGCAGCGCCGGGGGCGCGCTCAATCAGCCCCAGCATTTT

d_gene: NA
j_gene: TRBJ1-5
abundance: few
v_gene: TRBV20-1
CDR3aa: CSARVRGTSNQPQHF
CDR3nt: TGCAGTGCTAGAGTGAGGGGGACTAGCAATCAGCCCCAGCATTTT

d_gene: NA
j_gene: TRBJ2-5
abundance: few
v_gene: TRBV7-1
CDR3aa: CASSSRQTQYF
CDR3nt: TGTGCCAGCAGCTCAAGACAGACCCAGTACTTC

d_gene: NA
j_gene: TRBJ1-1
abundance: NA
v_gene: TRBV7-9
CDR3aa: CASSLSGLGTEAFF
CDR3nt: TGTGCCAGCAGCTTATCAGGCCTTGGCACTGAAGCTTTCTTT

d_gene: NA
j_gene: TRBJ1-1
abundance: NA
v_gene: TRBV11-2
CDR3aa: CASSTTSGRTEAFF
CDR3nt: TGTGCCAGCAGCACCACGTCAGGGCGCACTGAAGCTTTCTTT

d_gene: NA
j_gene: TRBJ2-1
abundance: few
v_gene: TRBV2
CDR3aa: CASSEGQRGEHEQFF
CDR3nt: TGTGCCAGCAGTGAGGGTCAAAGGGGGGAACATGAGCAGTTCTTC

d_gene: TRBD2
j_gene: TRBJ2-5
abundance: NA
v_gene: TRBV25-1
CDR3aa: CASPNRLAGEETQYF
CDR3nt: TGTGCCAGCCCGAATCGACTAGCGGGAGAAGAGACCCAGTACTTC

d_gene: NA
j_gene: TRBJ1-5
abundance: many
v_gene: TRBV7-8
CDR3aa: CASSLTSSNQPQHF
CDR3nt: TGTGCCAGCAGCTTAACTTCGAGCAATCAGCCCCAGCATTTT

d_gene: NA
j_gene: TRBJ2-2
abundance: few
v_gene: TRBV25-1
CDR3aa: CASSERGTSGELFF
CDR3nt: TGTGCCAGCAGTGAAAGGGGGACCTCCGGGGAGCTGTTTTTT

d_gene: NA
j_gene: TRBJ2-7
abundance: NA
v_gene: TRBV7-9
CDR3aa: CASSFRVGGRRSYEQYF
CDR3nt: TGTGCCAGCAGCTTCCGGGTAGGGGGGCGAAGGTCCTACGAGCAGTACTTC

d_gene: TRBD1
j_gene: TRBJ2-2
abundance: NA
v_gene: TRBV25-1
CDR3aa: CASVELQGVNTGELFF
CDR3nt: TGTGCCAGCGTTGAACTCCAGGGGGTGAACACCGGGGAGCTGTTTTTT

d_gene: TRBD1
j_gene: TRBJ2-2
abundance: NA
v_gene: TRBV5-6
CDR3aa: CASSLDRVDTGELFF
CDR3nt: TGTGCCAGCAGCTTAGACAGGGTGGACACCGGGGAGCTGTTTTTT

d_gene: NA
j_gene: TRBJ2-5
abundance: NA
v_gene: TRBV7-8
CDR3aa: CASSFDPTGADQYF
CDR3nt: TGTGCCAGCAGCTTTGACCCAACGGGGGCGGACCAGTACTTC

d_gene: NA
j_gene: TRBJ1-5
abundance: medium-sized
v_gene: TRBV29-1
CDR3aa: CSVDGSSQHF
CDR3nt: TGCAGCGTTGACGGTAGCTCCCAGCATTTT

d_gene: NA
j_gene: TRBJ1-2
abundance: few
v_gene: TRBV19
CDR3aa: CASSMTAFEYGYTF
CDR3nt: TGTGCCAGTAGTATGACAGCCTTTGAGTATGGCTACACCTTC

d_gene: NA
j_gene: TRBJ2-2
abundance: few
v_gene: TRBV12-3/TRBV12-4
CDR3aa: CASSLGGGSTGELFF
CDR3nt: TGTGCCAGCAGTTTAGGCGGGGGCAGCACCGGGGAGCTGTTTTTT

d_gene: TRBD1
j_gene: TRBJ1-3
abundance: few
v_gene: TRBV6-5
CDR3aa: CASSSHDRGPGNTIYF
CDR3nt: TGTGCCAGCAGTTCCCATGACAGGGGGCCAGGAAACACCATATATTTT

d_gene: NA
j_gene: TRBJ2-7
abundance: NA
v_gene: TRBV29-1
CDR3aa: CSVEVRAYEQYF
CDR3nt: TGCAGCGTTGAAGTGAGGGCCTACGAGCAGTACTTC

d_gene: TRBD1
j_gene: TRBJ1-1
abundance: NA
v_gene: TRBV7-6
CDR3aa: CASSLLRDSEAFF
CDR3nt: TGTGCCAGCAGCTTACTGAGGGACAGTGAAGCTTTCTTT

d_gene: NA
j_gene: TRBJ1-2
abundance: many
v_gene: TRBV9
CDR3aa: CASSGDNHYGYTF
CDR3nt: TGTGCCAGCAGCGGGGACAACCACTATGGCTACACCTTC

d_gene: TRBD2
j_gene: TRBJ2-7
abundance: few
v_gene: TRBV20-1
CDR3aa: CSARDRASGLYEQYF
CDR3nt: TGCAGTGCTAGAGATAGGGCTAGCGGCTTATACGAGCAGTACTTC

d_gene: NA
j_gene: TRBJ1-2
abundance: many
v_gene: TRBV7-8
CDR3aa: CASSSTGVDGYTF
CDR3nt: TGTGCCAGCAGCTCGACTGGAGTAGATGGCTACACCTTC

d_gene: NA
j_gene: TRBJ1-6
abundance: NA
v_gene: TRBV25-1
CDR3aa: CASSAISGNSPLHF
CDR3nt: TGTGCCAGCAGTGCTATCAGTGGTAATTCACCCCTCCACTTT

d_gene: NA
j_gene: TRBJ1-1
abundance: NA
v_gene: TRBV7-9
CDR3aa: CASSLEGHTEAFF
CDR3nt: TGTGCCAGCAGCTTGGAGGGACACACTGAAGCTTTCTTT

d_gene: TRBD1
j_gene: TRBJ1-5
abundance: NA
v_gene: TRBV7-8
CDR3aa: CASRTGNQSQHF
CDR3nt: TGTGCCAGCCGGACAGGGAATCAGTCCCAGCATTTT

d_gene: TRBD1
j_gene: TRBJ1-5
abundance: many
v_gene: TRBV19
CDR3aa: CASRQGADQPQHF
CDR3nt: TGTGCCAGTAGGCAGGGGGCCGATCAGCCCCAGCATTTT

d_gene: TRBD1
j_gene: TRBJ1-5
abundance: few
v_gene: TRBV6-5
CDR3aa: CASGNRGGSNQPQHF
CDR3nt: TGTGCCAGCGGAAACAGGGGAGGGAGCAATCAGCCCCAGCATTTT

d_gene: NA
j_gene: TRBJ1-1
abundance: few
v_gene: TRBV10-3
CDR3aa: CASRAQGNTEAFF
CDR3nt: TGTGCCAGCAGAGCCCAGGGTAACACTGAAGCTTTCTTT

d_gene: NA
j_gene: TRBJ1-4
abundance: NA
v_gene: TRBV7-9
CDR3aa: CASSLEILATNEKLFF
CDR3nt: TGTGCCAGCAGCTTAGAAATACTTGCAACTAATGAAAAACTGTTTTTT

d_gene: NA
j_gene: TRBJ1-4
abundance: many
v_gene: TRBV7-9
CDR3aa: CASSLGLGSGEKLFF
CDR3nt: TGTGCCAGCAGCTTAGGTTTGGGAAGCGGTGAAAAACTGTTTTTT

d_gene: NA
j_gene: TRBJ2-5
abundance: many
v_gene: TRBV24-1
CDR3aa: CATSDPGLRQETQYF
CDR3nt: TGTGCCACCAGTGATCCTGGCCTTCGGCAAGAGACCCAGTACTTC

d_gene: TRBD1
j_gene: TRBJ1-2
abundance: NA
v_gene: TRBV29-1
CDR3aa: CSVEDRGDGYTF
CDR3nt: TGCAGCGTTGAAGACAGGGGGGATGGCTACACCTTC

d_gene: NA
j_gene: TRBJ1-1
abundance: NA
v_gene: TRBV7-9
CDR3aa: CASSLLPTVNTEAFF
CDR3nt: TGTGCCAGCAGCCTTCTCCCGACAGTGAACACTGAAGCTTTCTTT

d_gene: NA
j_gene: TRBJ1-1
abundance: NA
v_gene: TRBV21-1
CDR3aa: CASSITEKEAFF
CDR3nt: TGTGCCAGCAGCATTACAGAGAAGGAAGCTTTCTTT

d_gene: NA
j_gene: TRBJ1-5
abundance: NA
v_gene: TRBV15
CDR3aa: CATSSRGVPEHF
CDR3nt: TGTGCCACCAGCAGCAGGGGTGTACCCGAGCATTTT

d_gene: TRBD1
j_gene: TRBJ2-1
abundance: NA
v_gene: TRBV7-9
CDR3aa: CASSLGTGAFGKFF
CDR3nt: TGTGCCAGCAGCTTAGGGACAGGGGCGTTCGGGAAGTTCTTC